These 31 T cell receptor beta chains share one sample of origin, sequenced in a study of neurological immune-mediated disorders. TCRdb ran MiXCR on the 5' RACE reads and lists one entry per CDR3 protein. Found here are roughly 28,000 distinct CDR3 sequences, 3.3% of them singletons; the top ten hold roughly 7%. The source material was PBMCs. These receptors originate from a woman aged 30 to 39 with multiple sclerosis.

The table lists this clonotype with a few counts. The chain joins TRBV12-3 or TRBV12-4 to TRBJ2-7; no firm D call. The V end was cut by 6 bases, the J end by 3 bases, with 12 bases between. The CDR3 is 13 amino acids. The CDR3 DNA sequence: TGTGCCAGCAGCCCGACAATGGTCTACGAGCAGTACTTC. Translating gives CASSPTMVYEQYF.

This clonotype was found many times. This chain connects TRBV20-1 to TRBJ1-5; 9 nucleotides align to TRBD1. Germline V gene lookup returns CDR1 DFQATT and CDR2 SNEGSKA (reference sequence). The CDR3 totals 15 residues. The trim removed 0 bases at V and 5 bases at J, leaving 5 bases unmatched. This chain's CDR3 is CSARETGTGYQPQHF. DNA for the CDR3: TGCAGTGCTAGAGAAACCGGGACAGGGTATCAGCCCCAGCATTTT.

This clonotype was found many times. This chain connects TRBV20-1 to TRBJ1-6; no firm D call. Germline V gene sequence: CDR1 DFQATT, CDR2 SNEGSKA (reference sequence). Trimming took 3 bases from V and 0 from J, leaving 12 bases between them. This CDR3 region has 16 residues. CDR3 nucleotide sequence: TGCAGTGCTAGCTTTGGGCCAAGCTCCTATAATTCACCCCTCCACTTT. This gives the protein CSASFGPSSYNSPLHF.

The chain joins TRBV7-9 to TRBJ2-7; TRBD2 aligns across 7 bases. Germline CDR1 is SEHNR and CDR2 is FQNEAQ (reference sequence). The CDR3 length is 14 residues. Trimming removed 1 base from V and 7 bases from J; junction bases left unmatched: 7. This chain's CDR3 is CASSLGLAVAEQYF. Here the CDR3 DNA reads TGTGCCAGCAGCTTAGGGCTAGCGGTAGCGGAGCAGTACTTC.

There are many counts of this clonotype. The chain recombines TRBV3-1 with TRBJ2-5; D is ambiguous. Germline V gene sequence: CDR1 LGHDT, CDR2 YNNKEL (reference sequence). V was cut by 0 bases and J by 4 bases, with 0 bases left in between. This CDR3 spans 11 amino acids. The CDR3 loop reads CASSQEETQYF. As DNA, the CDR3 is TGTGCCAGCAGCCAAGAAGAGACCCAGTACTTC.

This clonotype was counted a few times. This chain connects TRBV20-1 to TRBJ2-5; unclear D gene. Germline assignment: CDR1 DFQATT and CDR2 SNEGSKA (reference sequence). This CDR3 has 12 amino acids. Trimming left V 3 bases short and J 0 bases short, with 5 bases between. This CDR3 is CSASGNQETQYF. The DNA of the CDR3 is TGCAGTGCTAGTGGCAACCAAGAGACCCAGTACTTC.

This clonotype has a count of ten or more. The chain has TRBV9 and TRBJ1-6; 7 bases align to TRBD1. The CDR3 has 16 amino acids. The V gene end was trimmed by 3 bases and the J gene end by 9 bases; junction bases not matched to a gene: 12. Germline values: CDR1 SGDLS, CDR2 YYNGEE. CDR3 nucleotide sequence: TGTGCCAGCAGCGCCTCCTATCAATACAGGGGTTCACCCCTCCACTTT. It yields the protein CASSASYQYRGSPLHF.

This clonotype was observed many times. The chain has TRBV11-2 and TRBJ2-7; D is perhaps TRBD2 (7 bases). Germline-derived CDR1 and CDR2 are SGHAT and FQNNGV. The CDR3 contains 14 residues. Trimming took 5 bases from V and 3 from J, leaving 14 bases between them. CDR3 in amino acids: CASSPRGADYEQYF. The CDR3 nucleotides read TGTGCCAGCAGCCCTCGGGGGGCCGACTACGAGCAGTACTTC.

The rearrangement joins TRBV5-1 to TRBJ2-7, with no clear D. Trimming cost V 3 bases and J 2 bases, with 6 bases left between them. Germline loops: CDR1 SGHRS, CDR2 YFSETQ. The length of the CDR3 is 12 residues. CDR3 sequence reads: CASSSRAYEQYF. CDR3 in DNA: TGCGCCAGCAGCTCCAGAGCCTACGAGCAGTACTTC.

In its sample, this clonotype was seen many times. The CDR3 protein is CSAPVPSGHNEQFF. In DNA, the CDR3 is TGCAGTGCTCCAGTCCCTAGCGGACACAATGAGCAGTTCTTC. This chain connects TRBV20-1 to TRBJ2-1; TRBD2 aligns across 7 bases. J was trimmed by 5 bases and V by 5 bases; bases with no gene match: 9. The CDR3 totals 14 residues. The V gene's germline CDR1 is DFQATT and CDR2 SNEGSKA (reference sequence).

The gene calls are TRBV7-3 and TRBJ2-1; D may be TRBD2 (6 bases). Germline values: CDR1 SGHTA, CDR2 FQGTGA. V lost 5 bases, J lost 4 bases, and 15 bases lay in between. The CDR3 contains 15 residues. The CDR3 DNA reads as TGTGCCAGCAGCCTCAGTGCTAGCGTTTACAATGAGCAGTTCTTC. Translated, it gives CASSLSASVYNEQFF.

In its sample, this clonotype was seen many times. This chain uses TRBV12-3 or TRBV12-4 with TRBJ2-5; a possible D gene is TRBD1 (6 bases). The germline V and J ends were trimmed by 5 bases and 2 bases, with 9 bases remaining between them. The CDR3 totals 13 residues. The CDR3 reads CASSRQGQETQYF. CDR3 bases: TGTGCCAGCAGTCGCCAGGGGCAAGAGACCCAGTACTTC.

This clonotype was picked up many times. The chain couples TRBV7-2 to TRBJ2-7; possible D gene TRBD1, 5 bases. Germline CDR1 and CDR2: SGHTA and FQGNSA. Trimming cost V 5 bases and J 0 bases, with 11 bases left between them. This CDR3 contains 14 residues. The CDR3 sequence: CASSPDRYSYEQYF. The CDR3 DNA follows: TGTGCCAGCAGCCCCGACAGATACTCCTACGAGCAGTACTTC.

This clonotype was detected many times. The V call is TRBV27, the J call TRBJ1-6; D not certain. Between the trimmed V and J ends, which lost 5 bases and 0 bases, there was a span of 11 bases. This CDR3 contains 16 residues. Germline V gives CDR1 MNHEY, CDR2 SMNVEV (reference sequence). The DNA for the CDR3 is TGTGCCAGCAGTCCCCGACTGAGCTCCTATAATTCACCCCTCCACTTT. Amino acids: CASSPRLSSYNSPLHF.

This clonotype has only a few counts. A much larger clone lies one base from this, so it may be a read error. The genes are TRBV27 and TRBJ1-4; D is unclear. CDR1 is MNHEY and CDR2 is SMNVEV in the germline V gene (reference sequence). CDR3 length: 13 amino acids. The chain's CDR3 is CANSFKSHEKLFF. DNA of the CDR3: TGTGCCAACAGTTTCAAGTCACATGAAAAACTGTTTTTT.

This clonotype showed up many times. A read error may account for a junction end that differs from germline. The genes are TRBV24-1 and TRBJ1-5; 9 bases line up with TRBD1. The length of the CDR3 is 16 residues. Per the germline V gene, CDR1 is KGHDR and CDR2 is SFDVKD. CDR3 bases: TGTGCCACCAGTGATCCCCGGGACAGGGAGGGTCAGCCCCAGAATTTT. Amino acid sequence: CATSDPRDREGQPQNF.

This clonotype was seen many times. V and J are TRBV11-2 and TRBJ1-5; no clear D gene. The V gene's germline CDR1 is SGHAT and CDR2 FQNNGV. This CDR3 is built from 15 residues. Trimming removed 5 bases at V and 0 bases at J, with 11 bases between. CDR3 in amino acids: CASSPGGSSNQPQHF. The CDR3 nucleotides read TGTGCCAGCAGCCCCGGCGGGTCTAGCAATCAGCCCCAGCATTTT.

This clonotype counts as medium-sized (0.01 to 0.1%). The chain joins TRBV5-1 to TRBJ1-6, with TRBD1 matching over 10 bases. The CDR3 extends over 15 amino acids. Germline assignment: CDR1 SGHRS and CDR2 YFSETQ. The trim removed 4 bases at V and 7 bases at J, leaving 5 bases unmatched. The DNA of the CDR3 is TGCGCCAGCAGCAGCGGGACAGGGGAGAATTCACCCCTCCACTTT. Residues: CASSSGTGENSPLHF.

At least ten counts were recorded for this clonotype. This chain uses TRBV4-3 with TRBJ2-2; TRBD1 is a possible D gene (6 bases). The CDR3 spans 16 residues. The germline V and J ends were trimmed by 0 bases and 6 bases, with 14 bases remaining between them. Germline loops: CDR1 LGHNA, CDR2 YSLEER. The CDR3: CASSQEWPGVSGELFF. CDR3 nucleotides: TGCGCCAGCAGCCAAGAGTGGCCAGGGGTATCCGGGGAGCTGTTTTTT.

This clonotype was seen ten or more times. The chain combines TRBV7-2 with TRBJ1-2, with unresolved D. V gave up 0 bases and J gave up 6 bases, with 8 bases separating them. CDR3 length equals 13 residues. The V gene's germline CDR1 is SGHTA and CDR2 FQGNSA. CDR3 bases: TGTGCCAGCAGCTTAGCGTTTGGAGATGGCTACACCTTC. Translating it yields CASSLAFGDGYTF.

V and J are TRBV7-8 and TRBJ2-3, with 9 bases that match TRBD1. V dropped 5 bases and J dropped 5; count of bases not matched to a gene: 14. Germline CDR1 SGHVS, CDR2 FQNEAQ. The CDR3 sequence is 17 residues long. CDR3 coding DNA: TGTGCCAGCAGCCGAACAAACAGGGGGCTGAGGCAAGATACGCAGTATTTT. This codes for CASSRTNRGLRQDTQYF.

This clonotype was detected many times. This chain joins TRBV5-1 and TRBJ1-1; D gene ambiguous. Trimming stripped 0 bases from V and 0 bases from J, with 9 bases between. Germline V gene lookup returns CDR1 SGHRS and CDR2 YFSETQ. CDR3 length: 15 residues. DNA for the CDR3: TGCGCCAGCAGCTTGGATTTGGTGGTGAACACTGAAGCTTTCTTT. Translating it yields CASSLDLVVNTEAFF.

This clonotype was observed many times. This sequence joins TRBV10-3 and TRBJ2-5; TRBD1 might be the D (6 bases). Germline loops: CDR1 ENHRY, CDR2 SYGVKD. V was trimmed by 11 bases and J by 5 bases, leaving 18 bases between them. There are 13 residues in the CDR3. The CDR3 spells CAGAAGGVETQYF. The CDR3 DNA sequence: TGTGCCGGCGCTGCTGGGGGCGTGGAGACCCAGTACTTC.

This clonotype has at least ten counts. This chain joins TRBV7-9 and TRBJ2-3, with D possibly matching TRBD2 (6 bases). This CDR3 contains 15 residues. The germline gives CDR1 SEHNR, CDR2 FQNEAQ (reference sequence). Trimming took off 4 bases at V and 1 base at J, with 12 bases between the two ends. CDR3 in amino acids: CASSSRWEGTDTQYF. The CDR3 DNA reads as TGTGCCAGCAGCTCCCGCTGGGAGGGCACAGATACGCAGTATTTT.

This clonotype was seen ten or more times. This chain joins TRBV7-2 and TRBJ2-7; D call uncertain. The germline V and J ends were trimmed by 5 bases and 3 bases, with 14 bases remaining between them. CDR3 length: 14 amino acids. The germline CDR1 and CDR2 sequences are SGHTA and FQGNSA. Written as DNA, the CDR3 is TGTGCCAGCAGCATCCAGGACGGCGGCTACGAGCAGTACTTC. Protein sequence: CASSIQDGGYEQYF.

This clonotype was recorded many times. This chain uses TRBV9 with TRBJ1-2; D is perhaps TRBD1 (6 bases). The V gene lost 0 bases and the J gene lost 7 bases, with 19 bases spanning the gap. The germline CDR1 and CDR2 sequences are SGDLS and YYNGEE. CDR3 size: 16 residues. CDR3 in DNA: TGTGCCAGCAGCGTAGATTGGGGGGGACACCCTGTTGGCTACACCTTC. Translating gives CASSVDWGGHPVGYTF.

At least ten counts were recorded for this clonotype. The chain carries TRBV5-4 and TRBJ2-7; D ambiguous. Germline V gene data show CDR1 as SGHNT and CDR2 as YYREEE (reference sequence). This CDR3 is 12 amino acids long. V was shortened by 3 bases and J by 6 bases, with 10 bases between the two germline ends. CDR3 bases: TGTGCCAGCAGCTATTACGGTCTCGAGCAGTACTTC. Protein sequence: CASSYYGLEQYF.

This clonotype was seen at least ten times. The chain combines TRBV7-9 with TRBJ1-1; a possible D gene is TRBD1 (5 bases). Germline CDR1 reads SEHNR; CDR2 reads FQNEAQ (reference sequence). V dropped 5 bases and J dropped 1 base, with 14 bases sitting between them. CDR3 length: 15 residues. The CDR3 coding sequence is TGTGCCAGCAGCAGTCGGGACGGTACGAACACTGAAGCTTTCTTT. This translates into CASSSRDGTNTEAFF.

Many counts were recorded for this clonotype. The rearrangement uses TRBV6-5 and TRBJ1-2; the match to TRBD1 covers 7 bases. Losses at the gene ends were 11 bases for V and 2 bases for J; bases not matched to a gene: 5. Germline assignment: CDR1 MNHEY and CDR2 SVGAGI. The CDR3 runs to 12 residues. The CDR3 bases are TGTGCCTGTGGACAGGTCAACTATGGCTACACCTTC. It codes for CACGQVNYGYTF.

Many counts were recorded for this clonotype. This may stem from a read error, because a much larger clone lies one nucleotide away. This chain connects TRBV10-3 to TRBJ1-1; D is uncertain. CDR3 size: 13 residues. Looked up from germline, CDR1 is ENHRY and CDR2 is SYGVKD. V lost 3 bases and J lost 2, with 7 bases in between. The CDR3 here is CAISEKENTEAFF. The CDR3 DNA is TGTGCCATCAGTGAAAAGGAAAACACTGAAGCTTTCTTT.

This clonotype appeared many times. This sequence joins TRBV7-8 and TRBJ2-3; D perhaps matches TRBD2 (8 bases). In germline, CDR1 is SGHVS, CDR2 FQNEAQ. V lost 5 bases and J lost 5, with 32 bases in between. This CDR3 contains 20 residues. The CDR3 reads CASSEVGGSAQRESKDTQYF. CDR3 nucleotide sequence: TGTGCCAGCAGCGAAGTAGGGGGCTCGGCGCAGCGGGAGTCAAAAGATACGCAGTATTTT.